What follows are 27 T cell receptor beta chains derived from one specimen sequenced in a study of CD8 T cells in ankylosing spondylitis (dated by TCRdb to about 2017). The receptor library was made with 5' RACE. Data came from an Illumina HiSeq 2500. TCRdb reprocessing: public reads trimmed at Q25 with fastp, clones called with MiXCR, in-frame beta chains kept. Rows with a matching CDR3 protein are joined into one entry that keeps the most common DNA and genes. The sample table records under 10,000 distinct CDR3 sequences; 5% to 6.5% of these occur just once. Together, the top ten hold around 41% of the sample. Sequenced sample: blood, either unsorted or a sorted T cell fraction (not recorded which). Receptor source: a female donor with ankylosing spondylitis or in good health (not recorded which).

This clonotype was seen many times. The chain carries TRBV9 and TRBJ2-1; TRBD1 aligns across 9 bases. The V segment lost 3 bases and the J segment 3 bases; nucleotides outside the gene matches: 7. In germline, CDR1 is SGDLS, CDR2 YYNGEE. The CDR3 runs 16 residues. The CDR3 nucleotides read TGTGCCAGCAGCGGCATGGACAGGGGAGGCTACAATGAGCAGTTCTTC. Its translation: CASSGMDRGGYNEQFF.

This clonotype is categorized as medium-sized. DNA for the CDR3: TGTGCCAGCAGCGTAGGGACTAGCGGGTTTGGCACAGATACGCAGTATTTT. Translated, it gives CASSVGTSGFGTDTQYF. The chain carries TRBV9 and TRBJ2-3; 11 bases fit TRBD2. This CDR3 region has 17 residues. Germline CDR1 SGDLS, CDR2 YYNGEE. V lost 0 bases and J lost 1; bases outside the gene matches: 4.

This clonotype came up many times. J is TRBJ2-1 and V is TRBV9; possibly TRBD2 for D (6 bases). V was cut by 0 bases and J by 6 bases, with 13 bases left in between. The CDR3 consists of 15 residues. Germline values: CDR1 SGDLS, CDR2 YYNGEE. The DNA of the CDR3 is TGTGCCAGCAGCGTAGACGTGGGAGGAGGCAATGAGCAGTTCTTC. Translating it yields CASSVDVGGGNEQFF.

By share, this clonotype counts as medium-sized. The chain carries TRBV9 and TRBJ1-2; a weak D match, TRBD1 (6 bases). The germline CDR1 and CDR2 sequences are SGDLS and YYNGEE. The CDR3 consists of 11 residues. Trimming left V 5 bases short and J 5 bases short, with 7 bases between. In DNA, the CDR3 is TGTGCCAGCAGGGGGGCGTATGGCTACACCTTC. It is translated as CASRGAYGYTF. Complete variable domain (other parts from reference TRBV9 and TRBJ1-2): DSGVTQTPKHLITATGQRVTLRCSPRSGDLSVYWYQQSLDQGLQFLIQYYNGEERAKGNILERFSAQQFPDLHSELNLSSLELGDSALYFCASRGAYGYTFGSGTRLTVV.

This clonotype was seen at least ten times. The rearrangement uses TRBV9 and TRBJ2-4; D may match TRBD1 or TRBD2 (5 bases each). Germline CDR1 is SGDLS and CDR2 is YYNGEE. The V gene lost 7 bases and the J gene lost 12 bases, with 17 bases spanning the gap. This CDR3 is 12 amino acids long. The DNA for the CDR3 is TGTGCCAGCGGGACCCTTACAGGAGCTCAGTACTTC. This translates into CASGTLTGAQYF. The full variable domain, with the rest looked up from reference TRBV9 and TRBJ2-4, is DSGVTQTPKHLITATGQRVTLRCSPRSGDLSVYWYQQSLDQGLQFLIQYYNGEERAKGNILERFSAQQFPDLHSELNLSSLELGDSALYFCASGTLTGAQYFGAGTRLSVL.

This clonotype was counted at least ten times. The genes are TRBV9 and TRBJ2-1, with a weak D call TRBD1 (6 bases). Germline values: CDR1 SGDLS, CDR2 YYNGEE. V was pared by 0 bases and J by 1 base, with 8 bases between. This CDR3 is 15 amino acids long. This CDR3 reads CASSVEGGSYNEQFF. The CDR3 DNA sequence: TGTGCCAGCAGCGTAGAAGGGGGTTCCTACAATGAGCAGTTCTTC. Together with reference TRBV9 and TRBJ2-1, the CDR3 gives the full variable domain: DSGVTQTPKHLITATGQRVTLRCSPRSGDLSVYWYQQSLDQGLQFLIQYYNGEERAKGNILERFSAQQFPDLHSELNLSSLELGDSALYFCASSVEGGSYNEQFFGPGTRLTVL.

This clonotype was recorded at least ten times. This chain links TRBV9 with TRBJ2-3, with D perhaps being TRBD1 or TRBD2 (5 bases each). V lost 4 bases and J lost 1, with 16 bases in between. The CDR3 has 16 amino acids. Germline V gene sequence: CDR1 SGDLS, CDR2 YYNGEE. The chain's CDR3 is CASSRPSRGGTDTQYF. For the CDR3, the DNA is TGTGCCAGCAGCCGCCCTTCCCGGGGCGGCACAGATACGCAGTATTTT.

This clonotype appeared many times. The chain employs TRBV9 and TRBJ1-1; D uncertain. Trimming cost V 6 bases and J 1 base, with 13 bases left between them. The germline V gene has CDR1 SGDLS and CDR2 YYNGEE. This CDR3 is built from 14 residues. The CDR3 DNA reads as TGTGCCAGCACCGAATTAAACAAGAACACTGAAGCTTTCTTT. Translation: CASTELNKNTEAFF.

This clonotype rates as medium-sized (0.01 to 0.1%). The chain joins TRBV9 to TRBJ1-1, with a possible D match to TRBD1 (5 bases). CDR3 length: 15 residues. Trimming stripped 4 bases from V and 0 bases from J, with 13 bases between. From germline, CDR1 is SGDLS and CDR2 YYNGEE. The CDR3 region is CASSPDQGVNTEAFF. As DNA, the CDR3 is TGTGCCAGCAGCCCAGACCAGGGAGTGAACACTGAAGCTTTCTTT. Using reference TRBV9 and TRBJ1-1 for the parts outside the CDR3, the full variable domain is DSGVTQTPKHLITATGQRVTLRCSPRSGDLSVYWYQQSLDQGLQFLIQYYNGEERAKGNILERFSAQQFPDLHSELNLSSLELGDSALYFCASSPDQGVNTEAFFGQGTRLTVV.

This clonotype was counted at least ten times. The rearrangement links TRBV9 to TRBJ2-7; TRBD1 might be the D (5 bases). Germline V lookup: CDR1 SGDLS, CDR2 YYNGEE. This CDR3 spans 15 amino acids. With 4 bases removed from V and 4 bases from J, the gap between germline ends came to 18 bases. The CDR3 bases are TGTGCCAGCAGCCAAGGGGTTTCGGATAATTACGAGCAGTACTTC. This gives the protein CASSQGVSDNYEQYF.

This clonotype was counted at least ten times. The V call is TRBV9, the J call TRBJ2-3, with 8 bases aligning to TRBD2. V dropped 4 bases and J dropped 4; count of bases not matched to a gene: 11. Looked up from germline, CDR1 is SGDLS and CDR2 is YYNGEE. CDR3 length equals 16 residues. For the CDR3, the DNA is TGTGCCAGCAGCTCTCCCGAGCGGGAGCTCCCAGATACGCAGTATTTT. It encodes CASSSPERELPDTQYF.

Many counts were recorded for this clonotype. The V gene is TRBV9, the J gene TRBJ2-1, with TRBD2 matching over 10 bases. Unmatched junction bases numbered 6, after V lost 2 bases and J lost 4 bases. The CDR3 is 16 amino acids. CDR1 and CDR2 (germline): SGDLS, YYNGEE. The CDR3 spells CASSVSPGLAYNEQFF. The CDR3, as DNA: TGTGCCAGCAGCGTTTCGCCGGGACTAGCGTACAATGAGCAGTTCTTC.

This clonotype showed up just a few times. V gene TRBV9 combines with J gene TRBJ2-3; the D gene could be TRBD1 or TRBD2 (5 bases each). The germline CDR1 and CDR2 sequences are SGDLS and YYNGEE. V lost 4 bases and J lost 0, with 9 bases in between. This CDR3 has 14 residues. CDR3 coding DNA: TGTGCCAGCAGCCCCTGGGACAGCACAGATACGCAGTATTTT. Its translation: CASSPWDSTDTQYF.

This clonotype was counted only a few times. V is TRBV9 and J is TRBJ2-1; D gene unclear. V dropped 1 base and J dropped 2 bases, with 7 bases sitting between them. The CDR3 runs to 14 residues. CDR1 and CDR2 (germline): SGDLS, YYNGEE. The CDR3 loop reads CASSVMGTYNEQFF. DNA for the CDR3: TGTGCCAGCAGCGTAATGGGGACCTACAATGAGCAGTTCTTC.

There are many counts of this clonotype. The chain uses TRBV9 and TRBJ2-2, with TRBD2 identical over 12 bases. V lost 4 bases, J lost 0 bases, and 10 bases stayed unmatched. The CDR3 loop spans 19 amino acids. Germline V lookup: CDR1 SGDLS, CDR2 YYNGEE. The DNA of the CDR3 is TGTGCCAGCAGCCCTCGCCCACTAGCGGGGGGATCGAACACCGGGGAGCTGTTTTTT. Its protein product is CASSPRPLAGGSNTGELFF.

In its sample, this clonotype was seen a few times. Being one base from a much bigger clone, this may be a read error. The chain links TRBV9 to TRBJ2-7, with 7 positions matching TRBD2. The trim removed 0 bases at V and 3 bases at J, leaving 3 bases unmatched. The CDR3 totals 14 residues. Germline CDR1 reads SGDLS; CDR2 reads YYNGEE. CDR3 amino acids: CASSVAGRDYEQYF. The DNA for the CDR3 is TGTGCCAGCAGCGTAGCAGGGAGGGACTACGAGCAGTACTTC.

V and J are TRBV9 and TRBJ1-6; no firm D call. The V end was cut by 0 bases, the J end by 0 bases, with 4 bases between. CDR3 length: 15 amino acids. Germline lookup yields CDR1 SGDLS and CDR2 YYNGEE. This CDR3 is CASSVDSSYNSPLHF. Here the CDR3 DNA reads TGTGCCAGCAGCGTAGACAGCTCCTATAATTCACCCCTCCACTTT.

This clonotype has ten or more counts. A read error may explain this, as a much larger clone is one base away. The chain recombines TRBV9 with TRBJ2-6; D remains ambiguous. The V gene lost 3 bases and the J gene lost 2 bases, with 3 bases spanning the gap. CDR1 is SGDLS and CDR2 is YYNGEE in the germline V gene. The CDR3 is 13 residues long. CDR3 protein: CASSDAGANVLTF. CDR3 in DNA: TGTGCCAGCAGCGACGCTGGGGCCAACGTCCTGACTTTC.

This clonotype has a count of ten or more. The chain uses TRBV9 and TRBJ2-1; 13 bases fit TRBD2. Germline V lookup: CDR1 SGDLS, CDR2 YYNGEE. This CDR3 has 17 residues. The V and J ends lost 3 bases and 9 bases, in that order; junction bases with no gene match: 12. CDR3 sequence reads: CASSAAGTSGIVVEQFF. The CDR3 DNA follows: TGTGCCAGCAGCGCTGCCGGGACTAGCGGGATTGTTGTTGAGCAGTTCTTC.

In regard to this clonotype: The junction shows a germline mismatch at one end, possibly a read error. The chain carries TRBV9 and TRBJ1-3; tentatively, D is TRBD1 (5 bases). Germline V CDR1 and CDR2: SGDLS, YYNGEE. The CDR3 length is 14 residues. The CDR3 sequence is CANSHRGSGNTINF. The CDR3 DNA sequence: TGTGCCAACAGCCACCGGGGCTCTGGAAACACCATAAATTTT.

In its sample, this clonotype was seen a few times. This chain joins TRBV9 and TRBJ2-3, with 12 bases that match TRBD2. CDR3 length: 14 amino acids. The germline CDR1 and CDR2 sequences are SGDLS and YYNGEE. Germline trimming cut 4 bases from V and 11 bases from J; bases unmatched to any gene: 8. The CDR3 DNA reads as TGTGCCAGCAGCTCGACTAGCGGGGGATGGTTGCAGTATTTT. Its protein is CASSSTSGGWLQYF. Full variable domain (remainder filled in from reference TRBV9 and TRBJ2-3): DSGVTQTPKHLITATGQRVTLRCSPRSGDLSVYWYQQSLDQGLQFLIQYYNGEERAKGNILERFSAQQFPDLHSELNLSSLELGDSALYFCASSSTSGGWLQYFGPGTRLTVL.

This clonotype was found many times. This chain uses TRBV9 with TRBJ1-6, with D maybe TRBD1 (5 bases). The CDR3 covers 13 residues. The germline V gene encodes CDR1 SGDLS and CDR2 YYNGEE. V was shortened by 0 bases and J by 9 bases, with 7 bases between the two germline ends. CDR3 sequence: CASSVGGSSPLHF. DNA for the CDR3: TGTGCCAGCAGCGTAGGGGGCAGTTCACCCCTCCACTTT.

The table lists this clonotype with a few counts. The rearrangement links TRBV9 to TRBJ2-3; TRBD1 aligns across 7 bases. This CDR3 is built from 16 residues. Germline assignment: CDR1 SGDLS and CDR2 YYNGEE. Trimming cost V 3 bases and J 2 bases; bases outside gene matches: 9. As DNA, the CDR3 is TGTGCCAGCAGCGGTGGGACAGCGGTCCCCACAGATACGCAGTATTTT. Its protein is CASSGGTAVPTDTQYF.

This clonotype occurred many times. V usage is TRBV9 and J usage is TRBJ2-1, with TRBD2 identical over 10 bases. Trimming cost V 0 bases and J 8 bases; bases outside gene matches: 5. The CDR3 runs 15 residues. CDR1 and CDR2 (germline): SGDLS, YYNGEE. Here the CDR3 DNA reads TGTGCCAGCAGCGTAGAACTAGCGGGAAGGGATGAGCAGTTCTTC. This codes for CASSVELAGRDEQFF.

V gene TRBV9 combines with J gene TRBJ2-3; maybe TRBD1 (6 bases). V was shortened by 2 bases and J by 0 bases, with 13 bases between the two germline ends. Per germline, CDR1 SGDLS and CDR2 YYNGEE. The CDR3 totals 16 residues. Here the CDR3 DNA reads TGTGCCAGCAGCGTCCTCAGCAGGGGTAGCACAGATACGCAGTATTTT. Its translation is CASSVLSRGSTDTQYF.

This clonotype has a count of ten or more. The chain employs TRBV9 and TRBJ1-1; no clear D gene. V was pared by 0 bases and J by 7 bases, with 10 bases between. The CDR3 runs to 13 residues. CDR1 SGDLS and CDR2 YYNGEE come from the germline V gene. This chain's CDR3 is CASSVVPGDEAFF. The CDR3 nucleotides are TGTGCCAGCAGCGTAGTCCCCGGGGATGAAGCTTTCTTT.

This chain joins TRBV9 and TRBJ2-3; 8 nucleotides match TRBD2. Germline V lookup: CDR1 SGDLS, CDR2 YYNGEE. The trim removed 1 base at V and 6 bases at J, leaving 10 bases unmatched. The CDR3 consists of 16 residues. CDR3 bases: TGTGCCAGCAGCGTATTTGCCCGGGAGGGTACCGATACGCAGTATTTT. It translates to CASSVFAREGTDTQYF.